The source of this TCR beta chain is a study of blood T cell repertoires in COVID-19. Across the whole study: Sites across the United States, Italy and Spain contributed samples from acute and convalescent COVID-19.

Method: immunoSEQ multiplex PCR; TCRdb's copy keeps in-frame clones and lacks some. The table lists around 180,000 clones, roughly 89% of them singletons. Germline V gene sequence: CDR1 LNHDA, CDR2 SQIVND (reference sequence). This CDR3 is 14 amino acids long. J lost 2 bases, V lost 6 bases, and 4 bases had no gene match. This clonotype was sampled from a woman between 40 and 55 years old with acute COVID-19. Material: PBMCs or T cells enriched from blood (not recorded which). The chain has TRBV19 and TRBJ2-1; TRBD2 agrees at 7 bases. The CDR3 nucleotides read TGTGCCAGTAGCCTAGCGGTCACCTACAATGAGCAGTTCTTC. Its translation is CASSLAVTYNEQFF. The full variable domain, rest sourced from reference TRBV19 and TRBJ2-1, is DGGITQSPKYLFRKEGQNVTLSCEQNLNHDAMYWYRQDPGQGLRLIYYSQIVNDFQKGDIAEGYSVSREKKESFPLTVTSAQKNPTAFYLCASSLAVTYNEQFFGPGTRLTVL.